This T cell receptor beta chain was recorded in a study of blood T cell repertoires in COVID-19. On this clone: Compared with germline, one end of the junction differs, possibly owing to a read error.

Profiling relied on immunoSEQ multiplex PCR, and the TCRdb table lists in-frame clones only, not all of them. The table includes roughly 200,000 clones, about 76% detected once. Germline-derived CDR1 and CDR2 are ENHRY and SYGVKD. The CDR3 sequence is 15 residues long. The sequencing input was peripheral blood. This chain connects TRBV10-3 to TRBJ2-1, with 12 positions matching TRBD2. The source of this sequence is a woman in her forties with COVID-19, enrolled during active disease. The DNA for the CDR3 is TGTGCCATCAGTGAATCGACTAGCGGGGGCCTACTGGGACTCTTC. Its translation is CAISESTSGGLLGLF.